This TCR beta chain stems from a study of blood T cell repertoires in COVID-19. Study-wide context: Samples representing acute and convalescent COVID-19 were sourced from the United States, Italy and Spain. In each case, the material was cDNA or gDNA derived from T cells, B-cell-depleted T cells, or PBMCs.

Trimming shortened V by 2 bases and J by 5 bases, and 13 bases separated the two germline ends. The CDR3 totals 15 residues. CDR1 is LNHNV and CDR2 is YYDKDF in the germline V gene (reference sequence). In the original workflow: Reference gene primer amplification gave estimated nucleated cell counts. Clones were read by immunoSEQ multiplex PCR, and TCRdb kept only the in-frame ones, dropping some. V and J calls and clone size are given by that table; D and trimming were obtained from the DNA. The data hold under 300,000 clones, with approximately 90% observed a single time. Sequenced input: PBMCs or T cells enriched from blood (not recorded which). J is TRBJ1-5 and V is TRBV15, with D possibly TRBD1 on 6 matching bases. The sequence was collected from a human donor in a cohort exposed to, infected with or recovered from COVID-19 (not recorded which). The donor label of this sample is uncertain. The CDR3 here is CATSRSGDGYQPQHF. The CDR3 nucleotides read TGTGCCACCAGCAGATCAGGGGACGGTTATCAGCCCCAGCATTTT.